The next 14 T cell receptor beta chains were all read from a single sample in a study of blood T cells in healthy people across ages. A second PCR of 7 to 11 cycles used a sample-barcoded 5' primer and a J-beta primer mix. TCRdb reanalysed the 5' RACE reads using MiXCR and keeps one entry per CDR3 protein. Found here are 500,000 to 600,000 distinct CDR3 sequences, 27% of them singletons; the top ten hold less than 20%. The sequenced sample consisted of blood. The receptor set was obtained from a woman in her 70s in good health.

This clonotype was found a few times. This chain connects TRBV20-1 to TRBJ2-5, with 9 bases lining up with TRBD2. This CDR3 has 16 amino acids. CDR1 is DFQATT, CDR2 SNEGSKA, per germline (reference sequence). V was pared by 2 bases and J by 6 bases, with 13 bases of the junction left unmatched. CDR3 loop: CSARWGIAGAEKTQYF. The CDR3 DNA is TGCAGTGCTAGATGGGGGATAGCGGGGGCAGAGAAGACCCAGTACTTC.

This clonotype was recorded at least ten times. The chain recombines TRBV12-3 or TRBV12-4 with TRBJ1-2; D might be TRBD1 (5 bases). This CDR3 is 14 amino acids long. Trimming removed 8 bases from V and 2 bases from J, with 15 bases in between. The CDR3 nucleotides read TGTGCCAGCGGGCGGGGGATGATGAACTATGGCTACACCTTC. It specifies CASGRGMMNYGYTF.

The V call is TRBV11-1, the J call TRBJ2-1; 14 bases line up with TRBD2. CDR1 SGHAT and CDR2 FQDESV come from the germline V gene (reference sequence). The CDR3 extends over 20 amino acids. V gave up 8 bases and J gave up 6 bases; unmatched junction bases: 21. The CDR3 loop reads CASERGTSGGRGKILNEQFF. The CDR3 DNA sequence: TGTGCCAGCGAACGAGGGACTAGCGGGGGCCGCGGCAAAATTCTCAATGAGCAGTTCTTC.

The table lists this clonotype with a few counts. The chain employs TRBV11-2 and TRBJ2-5, with 8 bases lining up with TRBD1. This CDR3 is built from 15 residues. In germline, CDR1 is SGHAT, CDR2 FQNNGV. V lost 5 bases, J lost 5 bases, and 10 bases stayed unmatched. The CDR3 nucleotides read TGTGCCAGCAGCCCCAACCAGCGACAGGGGGAGACCCAGTACTTC. It yields the protein CASSPNQRQGETQYF.

This rearrangement joins TRBV20-1 to TRBJ2-1; tentative D call: TRBD2 (6 bases). Gene TRBJ2-5 matches the end of the DNA better, so the J call may be wrong. Germline values: CDR1 DFQATT, CDR2 SNEGSKA (reference sequence). The CDR3 runs to 14 residues. The DNA for the CDR3 is TGCAGTGCTAGAGGGGGAGGACCCCGGGAGACCCAGTACTTC. Amino acids: CSARGGGPRETQYF.

A few counts support this clonotype. The gene calls are TRBV5-1 and TRBJ1-2; 7 nucleotides match TRBD1. V was clipped by 3 bases and J by 3 bases; unmatched bases: 8. The CDR3 runs to 15 residues. Germline assignment: CDR1 SGHRS and CDR2 YFSETQ. The DNA of the CDR3 is TGCGCCAGCAGCTCCTCCAGGGGGGTAGACTATGGCTACACCTTC. Residues: CASSSSRGVDYGYTF.

This chain connects TRBV11-2 to TRBJ1-1; D uncertain. CDR3 size: 15 residues. CDR1 SGHAT and CDR2 FQNNGV come from the germline V gene. Trimming shortened V by 4 bases and J by 11 bases, and 23 bases separated the two germline ends. The CDR3 sequence: CASSSERGHKEMAFF. CDR3 bases: TGTGCCAGCAGCTCCGAGAGAGGTCACAAAGAAATGGCTTTCTTT.

In regard to this clonotype: Because the CDR3 is missing its conserved closing phenylalanine or tryptophan, this is likely a read error. V is TRBV29-1 and J is TRBJ1-1; D is unresolved. CDR3 length: 11 residues. Trimming left V 4 bases short and J 1 base short, with 4 bases between. Germline V gene lookup returns CDR1 SQVTM and CDR2 ANQGSEA. This chain's CDR3 is CSVGRNTEAFL. In DNA form, the CDR3 reads TGCAGCGTTGGCAGGAACACTGAAGCTTTCCTT.

In this sample, this clonotype turned up a few times. V gene TRBV12-3 or TRBV12-4 combines with J gene TRBJ1-2; maybe TRBD1 (5 bases). This CDR3 region has 14 residues. The V end lost 1 base, the J end lost 6 bases, and 12 bases lay between the germline ends. The DNA of the CDR3 is TGTGCCAGCAGTTTAGGCCGGCCGGGGGATGGCTACACCTTC. Amino acids: CASSLGRPGDGYTF.

This clonotype has just a few counts. This chain links TRBV9 with TRBJ2-5, with no clear D. Germline CDR1 is SGDLS and CDR2 is YYNGEE. CDR3 length: 14 amino acids. V lost 0 bases and J lost 2, with 8 bases in between. This chain's CDR3 is CASSVGGTQETQYF. DNA for the CDR3: TGTGCCAGCAGCGTAGGGGGTACACAAGAGACCCAGTACTTC. The full variable domain, its missing parts supplied by reference TRBV9 and TRBJ2-5, is DSGVTQTPKHLITATGQRVTLRCSPRSGDLSVYWYQQSLDQGLQFLIQYYNGEERAKGNILERFSAQQFPDLHSELNLSSLELGDSALYFCASSVGGTQETQYFGPGTRLLVL.

This rearrangement joins TRBV7-2 to TRBJ2-5, with 10 bases aligning to TRBD2. The J call may be wrong; the DNA end is better matched by TRBJ2-7. CDR1 and CDR2 (germline): SGHTA, FQGNSA. The CDR3 sequence is 15 residues long. CDR3: CASAVYLSGGLEQYF. Written as DNA, the CDR3 is TGTGCCAGCGCCGTCTACCTTAGCGGGGGGCTCGAGCAGTACTTC.

This clonotype was detected once. V usage is TRBV3-1 and J usage is TRBJ2-5; TRBD1 agrees at 8 bases. The germline V gene has CDR1 LGHDT and CDR2 YNNKEL (reference sequence). The CDR3 has 15 amino acids. After removal of 5 bases from V and 0 bases from J, the junction contained 5 bases not matched to a gene. CDR3 in DNA: TGTGCCAGCAGCTACTGGACAGGGAACCAAGAGACCCAGTACTTC. Residues: CASSYWTGNQETQYF.

This clonotype turned up a few times. The chain links TRBV20-1 to TRBJ2-1; 9 nucleotides agree with TRBD1. V dropped 2 bases and J dropped 0; count of bases not matched to a gene: 8. Germline CDR1 DFQATT, CDR2 SNEGSKA (reference sequence). This CDR3 contains 17 residues. This CDR3 reads CSARPLGQGSSYNEQFF. The CDR3 nucleotides are TGCAGTGCTAGACCATTAGGACAGGGGTCCTCCTACAATGAGCAGTTCTTC.

This chain joins TRBV25-1 and TRBJ1-2; no clear D gene. Germline V lookup: CDR1 MGHDK, CDR2 SYGVNS. V was trimmed by 3 bases and J by 4 bases, leaving 15 bases between them. The CDR3 is 15 amino acids. This CDR3 reads CASSDPFKAPYGYTF. The CDR3 region has the DNA TGTGCCAGCAGTGACCCGTTTAAAGCCCCCTATGGCTACACCTTC.